The 2 T cell receptor beta chains reported below all come from one sample, sequenced in a study of read filtering for tumor transcriptome and immune sequencing. Molecular barcoded adaptors covering alpha/delta and beta/gamma chains were used on approximately 400 ng RNA. Using its own MiXCR run on the reads, TCRdb lists one record per CDR3 protein. This sample has around 140,000 distinct CDR3 sequences, with roughly 13% found just once. The sample consisted of a population of CD138-negative cells sorted from bone marrow. These receptor sequences come from a donor aged 40 or older with multiple myeloma.

Details on this clonotype: This may be a read error: a much more frequent sequence differs by one nucleotide. The V and J genes are TRBV11-3 and TRBJ2-7, with 8 bases that match TRBD2. The CDR3 has 16 residues. The junction had 14 bases not matched to a gene; V was cut back by 5 bases and J by 5 bases. Germline assignment: CDR1 SGHNT and CDR2 YENEEA. This CDR3 reads CASSPPGASGSHEQYF. DNA of the CDR3: TGTGCCAGCAGCCCCCCCGGGGCTAGCGGGTCCCACGAGCAGTACTTC. Complete variable domain (other parts from reference TRBV11-3 and TRBJ2-7): EAGVVQSPRYKIIEKKQPVAFWCNPISGHNTLYWYLQNLGQGPELLIRYENEEAVDDSQLPKDRFSAERLKGVDSTLKIQPAELGDSAVYLCASSPPGASGSHEQYFGPGTRLTVT.

The chain is built from TRBV19 and TRBJ2-3; 8 nucleotides match TRBD2. This CDR3 comprises 15 residues. Germline V CDR1 and CDR2: LNHDA, SQIVND (reference sequence). Trimming took 3 bases from V and 6 from J; bases not matched to a gene: 8. The DNA for the CDR3 is TGTGCCAGTAGTATCAGAGCGGGAGAAGCGGATACGCAGTATTTT. Translation gives CASSIRAGEADTQYF.